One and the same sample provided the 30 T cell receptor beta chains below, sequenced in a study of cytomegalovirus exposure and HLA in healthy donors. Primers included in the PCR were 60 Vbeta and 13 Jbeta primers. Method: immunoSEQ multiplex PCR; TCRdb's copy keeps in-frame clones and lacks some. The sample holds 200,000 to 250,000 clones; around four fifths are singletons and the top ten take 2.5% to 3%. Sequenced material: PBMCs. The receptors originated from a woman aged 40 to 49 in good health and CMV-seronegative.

The CDR3 is CASSIDGGRTEAFF. DNA for the CDR3: TGTGCCAGTAGTATAGACGGGGGGAGAACTGAAGCTTTCTTT. J is TRBJ1-1 and V is TRBV19, with TRBD1 as a possible D gene (5 bases). There are 14 residues in the CDR3. Germline CDR1 is LNHDA and CDR2 is SQIVND (reference sequence). V lost 0 bases, J lost 5 bases, and 10 bases lay in between. Looking up the rest from reference TRBV19 and TRBJ1-1 gives the full variable domain: DGGITQSPKYLFRKEGQNVTLSCEQNLNHDAMYWYRQDPGQGLRLIYYSQIVNDFQKGDIAEGYSVSREKKESFPLTVTSAQKNPTAFYLCASSIDGGRTEAFFGQGTRLTVV.

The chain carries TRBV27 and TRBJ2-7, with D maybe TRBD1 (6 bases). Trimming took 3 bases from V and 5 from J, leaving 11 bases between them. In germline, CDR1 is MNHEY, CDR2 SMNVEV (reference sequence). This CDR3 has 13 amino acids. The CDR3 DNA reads TGTGCCAGCAGTTTGGCAGGGGTAAACGAGCAGTACTTC. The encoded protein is CASSLAGVNEQYF.

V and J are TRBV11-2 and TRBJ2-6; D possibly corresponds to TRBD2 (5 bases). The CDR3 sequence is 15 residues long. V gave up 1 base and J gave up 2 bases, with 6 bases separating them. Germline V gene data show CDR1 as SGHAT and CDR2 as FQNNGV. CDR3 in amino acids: CASSLVRAGANVLTF. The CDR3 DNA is TGTGCCAGCAGCTTAGTGCGGGCTGGGGCCAACGTCCTGACTTTC.

CDR3: CASSSRGNTEAFF. DNA of the CDR3: TGTGCCAGCAGTTCCAGGGGGAACACTGAAGCTTTCTTT. The chain links TRBV7-9 to TRBJ1-1; tentative D call: TRBD1 (6 bases). V gave up 6 bases and J gave up 1 base, with 9 bases separating them. CDR1 and CDR2 (germline): SEHNR, FQNEAQ (reference sequence). The length of the CDR3 is 13 residues. The entire variable domain, with the rest obtained from reference TRBV7-9 and TRBJ1-1, is as follows: DTGVSQNPRHKITKRGQNVTFRCDPISEHNRLYWYRQTLGQGPEFLTYFQNEAQLEKSRLLSDRFSAERPKGSFSTLEIQRTEQGDSAMYLCASSSRGNTEAFFGQGTRLTVV.

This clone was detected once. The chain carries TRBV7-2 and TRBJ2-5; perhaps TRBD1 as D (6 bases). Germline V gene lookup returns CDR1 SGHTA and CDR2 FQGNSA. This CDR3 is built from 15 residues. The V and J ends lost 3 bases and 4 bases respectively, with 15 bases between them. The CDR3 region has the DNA TGTGCCAGCAGCTTCGGGAACAGGGAACGAGAGACCCAGTACTTC. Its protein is CASSFGNRERETQYF.

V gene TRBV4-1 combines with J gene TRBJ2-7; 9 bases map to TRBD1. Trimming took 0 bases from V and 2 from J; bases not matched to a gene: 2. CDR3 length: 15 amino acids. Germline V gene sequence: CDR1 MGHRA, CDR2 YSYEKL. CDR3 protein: CASSQDGTGTYEQYF. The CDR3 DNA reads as TGCGCCAGCAGCCAAGATGGGACAGGGACCTACGAGCAGTACTTC.

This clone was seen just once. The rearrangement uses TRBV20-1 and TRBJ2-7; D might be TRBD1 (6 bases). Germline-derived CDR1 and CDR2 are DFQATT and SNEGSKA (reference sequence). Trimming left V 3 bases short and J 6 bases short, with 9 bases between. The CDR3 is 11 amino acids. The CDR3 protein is CSASAGVEQYF. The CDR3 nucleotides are TGCAGTGCTAGCGCAGGGGTCGAGCAGTACTTC.

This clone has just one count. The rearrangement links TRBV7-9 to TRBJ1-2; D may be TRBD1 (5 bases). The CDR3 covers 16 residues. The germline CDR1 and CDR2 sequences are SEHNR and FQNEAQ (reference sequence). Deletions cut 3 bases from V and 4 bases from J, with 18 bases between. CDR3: CASSLGGRGGGYGYTF. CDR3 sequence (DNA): TGTGCCAGCAGCTTGGGCGGGAGGGGCGGTGGCTATGGCTACACCTTC.

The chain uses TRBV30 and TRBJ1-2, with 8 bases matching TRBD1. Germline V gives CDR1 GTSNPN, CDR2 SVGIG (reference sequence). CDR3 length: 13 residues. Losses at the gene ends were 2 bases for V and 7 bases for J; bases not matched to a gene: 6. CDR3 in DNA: TGTGCCTGGAGTTCCCAGGGGGCGGTTGGCTACACCTTC. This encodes CAWSSQGAVGYTF.

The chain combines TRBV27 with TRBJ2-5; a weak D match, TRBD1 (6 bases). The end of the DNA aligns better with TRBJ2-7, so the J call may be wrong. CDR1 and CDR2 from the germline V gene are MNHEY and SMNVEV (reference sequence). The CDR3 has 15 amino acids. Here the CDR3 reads CASSVVMGASYEQYF. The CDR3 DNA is TGTGCCAGCAGTGTCGTTATGGGGGCCTCCTACGAGCAGTACTTC.

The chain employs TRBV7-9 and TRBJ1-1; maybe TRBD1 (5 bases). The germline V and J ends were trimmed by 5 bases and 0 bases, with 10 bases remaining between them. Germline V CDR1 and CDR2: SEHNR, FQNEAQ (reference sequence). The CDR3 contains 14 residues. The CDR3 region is CASSPSGMNTEAFF. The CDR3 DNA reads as TGTGCCAGCAGCCCATCAGGGATGAACACTGAAGCTTTCTTT.

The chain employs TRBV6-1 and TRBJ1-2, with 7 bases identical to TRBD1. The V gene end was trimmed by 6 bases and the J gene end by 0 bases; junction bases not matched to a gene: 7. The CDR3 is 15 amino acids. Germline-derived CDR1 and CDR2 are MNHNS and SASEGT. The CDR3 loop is CASRARDRTNYGYTF. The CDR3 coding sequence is TGTGCCAGCAGGGCACGGGACAGAACTAACTATGGCTACACCTTC.

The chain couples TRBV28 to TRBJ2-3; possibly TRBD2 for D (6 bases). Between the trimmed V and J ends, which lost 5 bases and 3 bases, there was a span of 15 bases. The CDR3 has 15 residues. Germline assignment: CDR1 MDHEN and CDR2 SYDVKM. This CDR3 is CASSRRAWGTDTQYF. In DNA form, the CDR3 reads TGTGCCAGCAGTCGGAGGGCCTGGGGGACAGATACGCAGTATTTT.

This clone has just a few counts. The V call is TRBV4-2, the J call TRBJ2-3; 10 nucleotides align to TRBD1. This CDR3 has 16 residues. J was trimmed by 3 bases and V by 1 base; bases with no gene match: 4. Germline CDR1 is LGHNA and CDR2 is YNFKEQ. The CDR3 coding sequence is TGTGCCAGCAGCCAAGTAGGGGACAGGGGAACAGATACGCAGTATTTT. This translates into CASSQVGDRGTDTQYF.

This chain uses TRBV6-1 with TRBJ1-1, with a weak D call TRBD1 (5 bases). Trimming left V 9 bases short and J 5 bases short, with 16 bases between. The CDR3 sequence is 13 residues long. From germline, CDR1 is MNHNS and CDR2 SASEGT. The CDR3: CASVPGSRTEAFF. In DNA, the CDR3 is TGTGCCAGTGTTCCAGGGTCCAGAACTGAAGCTTTCTTT.

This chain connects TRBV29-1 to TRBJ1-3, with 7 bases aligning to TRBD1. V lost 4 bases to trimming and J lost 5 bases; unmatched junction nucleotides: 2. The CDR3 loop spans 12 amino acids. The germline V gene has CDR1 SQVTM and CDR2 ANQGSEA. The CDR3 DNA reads TGCAGCGTTGGACAGGGCCGAAACACCATATATTTT. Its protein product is CSVGQGRNTIYF.

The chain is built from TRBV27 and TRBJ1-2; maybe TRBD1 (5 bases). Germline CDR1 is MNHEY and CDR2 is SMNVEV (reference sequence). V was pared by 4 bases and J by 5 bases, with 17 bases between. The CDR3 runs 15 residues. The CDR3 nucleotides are TGTGCCAGCAGTTCCCCTTCGGCAGGGAATTATGGCTACACCTTC. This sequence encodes CASSSPSAGNYGYTF.

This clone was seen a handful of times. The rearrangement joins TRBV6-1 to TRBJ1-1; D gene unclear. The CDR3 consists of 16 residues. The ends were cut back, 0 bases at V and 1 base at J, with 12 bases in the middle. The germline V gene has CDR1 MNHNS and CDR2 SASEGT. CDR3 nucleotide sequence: TGTGCCAGCAGTGAAGCTGTGGGAGTGGGGAACACTGAAGCTTTCTTT. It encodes CASSEAVGVGNTEAFF.

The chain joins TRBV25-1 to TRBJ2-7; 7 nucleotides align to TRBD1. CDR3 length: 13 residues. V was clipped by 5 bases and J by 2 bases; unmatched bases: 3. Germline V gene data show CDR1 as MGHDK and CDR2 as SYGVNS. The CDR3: CASSPGQTYEQYF. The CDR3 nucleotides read TGTGCCAGCAGTCCGGGACAGACCTACGAGCAGTACTTC.

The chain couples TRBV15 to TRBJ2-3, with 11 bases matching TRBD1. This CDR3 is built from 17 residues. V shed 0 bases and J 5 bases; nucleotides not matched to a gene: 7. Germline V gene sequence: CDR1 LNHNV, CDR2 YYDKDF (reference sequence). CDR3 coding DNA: TGTGCCACCAGCAGAGAGCCCGGACAGGGGGCTGTAGATACGCAGTATTTT. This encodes CATSREPGQGAVDTQYF.

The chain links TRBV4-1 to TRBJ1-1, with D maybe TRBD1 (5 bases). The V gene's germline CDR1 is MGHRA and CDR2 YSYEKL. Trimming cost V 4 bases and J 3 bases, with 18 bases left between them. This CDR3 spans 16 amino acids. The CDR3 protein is CASSLHPELRDTEAFF. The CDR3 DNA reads TGCGCCAGCAGCCTACACCCGGAACTCAGGGACACTGAAGCTTTCTTT.

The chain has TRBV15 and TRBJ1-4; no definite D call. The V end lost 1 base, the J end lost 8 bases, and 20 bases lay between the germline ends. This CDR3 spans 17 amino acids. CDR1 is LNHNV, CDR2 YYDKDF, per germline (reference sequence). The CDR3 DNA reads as TGTGCCACCAGCAGAGTTTCATTCCGGCGGGAAGAGGAAAAACTGTTTTTT. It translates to CATSRVSFRREEEKLFF.

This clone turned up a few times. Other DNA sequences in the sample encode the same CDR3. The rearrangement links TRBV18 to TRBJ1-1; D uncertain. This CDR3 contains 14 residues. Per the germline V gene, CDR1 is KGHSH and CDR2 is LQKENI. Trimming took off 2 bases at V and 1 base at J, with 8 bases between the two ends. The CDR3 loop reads CASSPNSRNTEAFF. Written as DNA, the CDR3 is TGTGCCAGCTCACCAAATTCCAGGAACACTGAAGCTTTCTTT.

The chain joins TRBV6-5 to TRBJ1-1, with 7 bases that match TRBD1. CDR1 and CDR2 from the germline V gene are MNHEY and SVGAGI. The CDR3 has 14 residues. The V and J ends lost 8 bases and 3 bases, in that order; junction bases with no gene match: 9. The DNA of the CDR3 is TGTGCCAGCGGCCCAGGGGGTATGGACACTGAAGCTTTCTTT. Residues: CASGPGGMDTEAFF.

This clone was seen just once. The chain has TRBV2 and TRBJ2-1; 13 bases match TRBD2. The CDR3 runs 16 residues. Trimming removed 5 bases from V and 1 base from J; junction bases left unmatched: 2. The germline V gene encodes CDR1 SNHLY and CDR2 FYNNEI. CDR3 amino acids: CASSSTSGRSYNEQFF. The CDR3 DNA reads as TGTGCCAGCAGTTCGACTAGCGGGAGGTCCTACAATGAGCAGTTCTTC. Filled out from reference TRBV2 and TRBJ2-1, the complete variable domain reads EPEVTQTPSHQVTQMGQEVILRCVPISNHLYFYWYRQILGQKVEFLVSFYNNEISEKSEIFDDQFSVERPDGSNFTLKIRSTKLEDSAMYFCASSSTSGRSYNEQFFGPGTRLTVL.

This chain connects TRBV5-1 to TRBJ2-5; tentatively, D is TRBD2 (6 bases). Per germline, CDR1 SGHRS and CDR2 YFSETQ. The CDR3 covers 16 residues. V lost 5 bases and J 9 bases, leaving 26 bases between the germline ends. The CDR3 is CASRERTTFSKRSQYF. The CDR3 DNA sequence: TGCGCCAGCAGGGAACGGACTACATTCTCAAAGAGGTCCCAGTACTTC.

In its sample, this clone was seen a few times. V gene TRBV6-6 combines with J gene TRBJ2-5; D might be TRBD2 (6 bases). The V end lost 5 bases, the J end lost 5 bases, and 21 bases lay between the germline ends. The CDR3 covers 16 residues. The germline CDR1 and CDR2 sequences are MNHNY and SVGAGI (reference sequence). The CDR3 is CASSPMKTSPGETQYF. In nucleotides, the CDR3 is TGTGCCAGCAGTCCCATGAAAACTAGCCCTGGCGAGACCCAGTACTTC.

The CDR3 sequence: CSARIVDEQYF. The CDR3 DNA is TGCAGTGCTAGGATAGTGGACGAGCAGTACTTC. The rearrangement links TRBV20-1 to TRBJ2-7; D not certain. The V end lost 3 bases, the J end lost 5 bases, and 8 bases lay between the germline ends. The CDR3 loop spans 11 amino acids. Germline values: CDR1 DFQATT, CDR2 SNEGSKA (reference sequence).

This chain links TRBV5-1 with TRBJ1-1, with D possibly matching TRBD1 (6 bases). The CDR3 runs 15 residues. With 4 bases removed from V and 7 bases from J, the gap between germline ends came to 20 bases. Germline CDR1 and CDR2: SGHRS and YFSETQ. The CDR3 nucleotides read TGCGCCAGCAGCCGGGACATGCCCTCCGCGGGTGAAGCTTTCTTT. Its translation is CASSRDMPSAGEAFF.

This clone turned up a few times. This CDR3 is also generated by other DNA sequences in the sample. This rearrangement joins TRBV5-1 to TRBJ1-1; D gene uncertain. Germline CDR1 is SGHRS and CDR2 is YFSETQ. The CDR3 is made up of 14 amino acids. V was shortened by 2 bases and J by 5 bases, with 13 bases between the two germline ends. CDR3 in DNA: TGCGCCAGCAGCTTTGGGCCTACGGGAACTGAAGCTTTCTTT. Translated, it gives CASSFGPTGTEAFF. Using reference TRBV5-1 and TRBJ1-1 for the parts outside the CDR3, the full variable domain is KAGVTQTPRYLIKTRGQQVTLSCSPISGHRSVSWYQQTPGQGLQFLFEYFSETQRNKGNFPGRFSGRQFSNSRSEMNVSTLELGDSALYLCASSFGPTGTEAFFGQGTRLTVV.